A single sample is the source of the 16 T cell receptor beta chains below, sequenced in a study of T cells after yellow fever vaccination. TCRdb called the 5' RACE reads again in MiXCR, with one record for every CDR3 protein. The sample includes 450,000 to 550,000 distinct CDR3 sequences, roughly 21% of them seen just once. The sequenced sample was PBMCs, obtained 15 days after the yellow fever booster vaccination. The receptors were sampled from a man aged 30 to 45 who received the YFV17D yellow fever vaccine.

This clonotype was detected a few times. V is TRBV12-3 or TRBV12-4 and J is TRBJ1-5; perhaps TRBD1 as D (5 bases). V lost 6 bases and J lost 3, with 12 bases in between. The CDR3 consists of 14 residues. The CDR3 region is CASSLGTYNQPQHF. Written as DNA, the CDR3 is TGTGCCAGCAGCCTCGGGACTTACAATCAGCCCCAGCATTTT.

The chain joins TRBV10-1 to TRBJ2-1, with a weak D call TRBD2 (6 bases). The CDR3 consists of 15 residues. The V gene lost 0 bases and the J gene lost 5 bases, with 11 bases spanning the gap. In germline, CDR1 is WNHNN, CDR2 SYGVQD (reference sequence). CDR3 amino acids: CASSESGGLNNEQFF. The CDR3 DNA follows: TGCGCCAGCAGTGAGTCGGGGGGACTCAACAATGAGCAGTTCTTC.

In its sample, this clonotype was seen a few times. The chain carries TRBV6-5 and TRBJ2-1; 7 bases align to TRBD2. Per germline, CDR1 MNHEY and CDR2 SVGAGI. V shed 0 bases, J shed 5 bases, and the junction held 10 bases outside the gene matches. This CDR3 spans 17 amino acids. The CDR3 nucleotides are TGTGCCAGCAGTTACTCCACCACACTAGCGCCCCACAATGAGCAGTTCTTC. Its protein is CASSYSTTLAPHNEQFF.

Only a few counts were recorded for this clonotype. The genes are TRBV20-1 and TRBJ2-3; a possible D gene is TRBD2 (5 bases). CDR1 is DFQATT and CDR2 is SNEGSKA in the germline V gene (reference sequence). The CDR3 covers 12 residues. Trimming took off 5 bases at V and 4 bases at J, with 10 bases between the two ends. CDR3 in amino acids: CSADMRADTQYF. CDR3 coding DNA: TGCAGTGCTGACATGCGGGCAGATACGCAGTATTTT.

The table lists this clonotype with a few counts. The V and J genes are TRBV7-2 and TRBJ1-1; D remains ambiguous. CDR1 and CDR2 (germline): SGHTA, FQGNSA. V shed 0 bases and J shed 3 bases, with 11 bases lying between them. This CDR3 is built from 15 residues. DNA of the CDR3: TGTGCCAGCAGCTTAGCGCCGGGCAGATACACTGAAGCTTTCTTT. It yields the protein CASSLAPGRYTEAFF.

This sequence joins TRBV7-6 and TRBJ2-3; 12 bases are shared with TRBD2. There are 17 residues in the CDR3. J lost 2 bases, V lost 5 bases, and 8 bases had no gene match. The germline V gene encodes CDR1 SGHVS and CDR2 FNYEAQ. CDR3 DNA sequence: TGTGCCAGCAGCCCCGCGACTAGCGGGAGTCCCACAGATACGCAGTATTTT. This sequence encodes CASSPATSGSPTDTQYF.

This clonotype was seen repeatedly, ten times or more. The rearrangement joins TRBV20-1 to TRBJ2-3; D unresolved. The CDR3 is 12 amino acids. The germline CDR1 and CDR2 sequences are DFQATT and SNEGSKA (reference sequence). V lost 6 bases and J lost 0, with 7 bases in between. The CDR3 DNA reads as TGCAGTGCGAGTGACAGCACAGATACGCAGTATTTT. Translated: CSASDSTDTQYF.

In its sample, this clonotype was seen once. This may come from a read error, since a much larger clone is one base off. The rearrangement uses TRBV5-4 and TRBJ2-3; 10 positions match TRBD1. CDR1 and CDR2 from the germline V gene are SGHNT and YYREEE (reference sequence). CDR3 length: 15 amino acids. J lost 1 base, V lost 6 bases, and 5 bases had no gene match. This CDR3 reads CASTSGTGGTDTQYF. CDR3 nucleotides: TGTGCCAGCACCTCCGGGACAGGGGGCACAGATACGCAGTATTTT. The full variable domain, in which reference TRBV5-4 and TRBJ2-3 provide the parts outside the CDR3, is ETGVTQSPTHLIKTRGQQVTLRCSSQSGHNTVSWYQQALGQGPQFIFQYYREEENGRGNFPPRFSGLQFPNYSSELNVNALELDDSALYLCASTSGTGGTDTQYFGPGTRLTVL.

In its sample, this clonotype was seen a few times. The chain links TRBV9 to TRBJ2-1; 7 bases match TRBD2. Germline-derived CDR1 and CDR2 are SGDLS and YYNGEE. The V segment lost 5 bases and the J segment 4 bases; nucleotides outside the gene matches: 12. The CDR3 length is 16 residues. This CDR3 is CASRPLGLAEYNEQFF. In DNA form, the CDR3 reads TGTGCCAGCAGGCCTCTGGGGCTAGCGGAGTACAATGAGCAGTTCTTC.

This clonotype was seen more than once but under ten times. The chain joins TRBV28 to TRBJ2-5; 9 bases are a match to TRBD1. This CDR3 has 14 amino acids. Trimming cost V 5 bases and J 5 bases; bases outside gene matches: 6. Germline V lookup: CDR1 MDHEN, CDR2 SYDVKM. The CDR3 here is CASSPGQGWETQYF. The CDR3 bases are TGTGCCAGCAGTCCCGGACAGGGGTGGGAGACCCAGTACTTC. Full variable domain (remainder filled in from reference TRBV28 and TRBJ2-5): DVKVTQSSRYLVKRTGEKVFLECVQDMDHENMFWYRQDPGLGLRLIYFSYDVKMKEKGDIPEGYSVSREKKERFSLILESASTNQTSMYLCASSPGQGWETQYFGPGTRLLVL.

This clonotype was seen a handful of times. DNA of the CDR3: TGTGCCACCAGCGGGGACGGAAACTATGGCTACACCTTC. This encodes CATSGDGNYGYTF. The rearrangement joins TRBV15 to TRBJ1-2; possible D gene TRBD1, 5 bases. V shed 5 bases and J shed 2 bases, with 9 bases lying between them. This CDR3 spans 13 amino acids. Germline loops: CDR1 LNHNV, CDR2 YYDKDF (reference sequence).

This clonotype was detected only a few times. The J gene is TRBJ2-6, the V gene TRBV30; no definite D call. Trimming took 5 bases from V and 2 from J, leaving 7 bases between them. Germline V gene data show CDR1 as GTSNPN and CDR2 as SVGIG (reference sequence). CDR3 length: 13 amino acids. CDR3 protein: CAWDGTGANVLTF. The CDR3 coding sequence is TGTGCCTGGGACGGCACTGGGGCCAACGTCCTGACTTTC.

This clonotype has just a few counts. The V call is TRBV27, the J call TRBJ2-3; D is unclear. V lost 3 bases and J lost 2, with 9 bases in between. From germline, CDR1 is MNHEY and CDR2 SMNVEV (reference sequence). CDR3 length: 14 residues. CDR3 bases: TGTGCCAGCAGTTTGGGCGCCCCCACAGATACGCAGTATTTT. As protein: CASSLGAPTDTQYF.

This clonotype came up many times. This rearrangement joins TRBV27 to TRBJ2-1; the match to TRBD1 covers 10 bases. Germline values: CDR1 MNHEY, CDR2 SMNVEV (reference sequence). This CDR3 region has 15 residues. The trim removed 4 bases at V and 8 bases at J, leaving 8 bases unmatched. Written as DNA, the CDR3 is TGTGCCAGCAGTTCCTCCGGGACAGGGGATGATGAGCAGTTCTTC. It translates to CASSSSGTGDDEQFF.

The chain recombines TRBV15 with TRBJ2-5; 9 positions match TRBD2. V was clipped by 2 bases and J by 4 bases; unmatched bases: 14. The germline CDR1 and CDR2 sequences are LNHNV and YYDKDF (reference sequence). This CDR3 region has 18 residues. CDR3 region: CATSRNLGASGMRETQYF. CDR3 in DNA: TGTGCCACCAGCAGAAATCTCGGGGCTAGCGGGATGAGAGAGACCCAGTACTTC. Drawing the rest from reference TRBV15 and TRBJ2-5, the complete variable domain is DAMVIQNPRYQVTQFGKPVTLSCSQTLNHNVMYWYQQKSSQAPKLLFHYYDKDFNNEADTPDNFQSRRPNTSFCFLDIRSPGLGDTAMYLCATSRNLGASGMRETQYFGPGTRLLVL.

The gene calls are TRBV6-1 and TRBJ1-5; 7 nucleotides match TRBD1. Looked up from germline, CDR1 is MNHNS and CDR2 is SASEGT. V lost 5 bases to trimming and J lost 7 bases; unmatched junction nucleotides: 8. The CDR3 contains 14 residues. The CDR3 sequence is CASSRQGVGQPQHF. CDR3 coding DNA: TGTGCCAGCAGTAGACAGGGAGTTGGCCAGCCCCAGCATTTT.